This paragraph covers one TCR beta chain sequence. Germline V CDR1 and CDR2: MNHEY, SVGAGI. V lost 6 bases and J lost 3; bases outside the gene matches: 2. The CDR3 is made up of 13 amino acids. This record comes from a study of blood T cell repertoires in COVID-19. Study-level information: Acute and convalescent COVID-19 specimens originated in the United States, Italy and Spain. T cells, B-cell-depleted T cells, or PBMCs supplied cDNA or gDNA.

Per the original methods: Reference gene primer amplification gave nucleated cell count estimates. Assay: immunoSEQ multiplex PCR; the TCRdb copy retains only in-frame clones and omits some. V and J calls plus clone size are reproduced from that table; the DNA served to infer D and trimming. This sample has 80,000 or so clones, with almost 85% found just once. This chain connects TRBV6-5 to TRBJ1-1; TRBD1 matches at 9 bases. Sequenced material: peripheral blood. This receptor was obtained from a human donor in a cohort sampled during active COVID-19. CDR3 amino acids: CASRGTGYTEAFF. Here the CDR3 DNA reads TGTGCCAGCAGAGGGACAGGGTACACTGAAGCTTTCTTT.